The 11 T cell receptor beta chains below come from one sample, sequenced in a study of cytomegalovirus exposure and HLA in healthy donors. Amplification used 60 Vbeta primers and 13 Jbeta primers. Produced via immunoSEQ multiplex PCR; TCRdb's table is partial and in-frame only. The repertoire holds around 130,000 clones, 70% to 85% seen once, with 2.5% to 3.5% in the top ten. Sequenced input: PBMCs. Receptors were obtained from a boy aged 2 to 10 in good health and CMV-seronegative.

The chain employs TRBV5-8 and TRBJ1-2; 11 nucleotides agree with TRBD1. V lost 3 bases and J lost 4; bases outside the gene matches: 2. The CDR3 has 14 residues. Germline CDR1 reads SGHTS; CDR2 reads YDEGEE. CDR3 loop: CASSSGTGGYGYTF. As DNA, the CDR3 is TGTGCCAGCAGCTCGGGGACAGGGGGCTATGGCTACACCTTC.

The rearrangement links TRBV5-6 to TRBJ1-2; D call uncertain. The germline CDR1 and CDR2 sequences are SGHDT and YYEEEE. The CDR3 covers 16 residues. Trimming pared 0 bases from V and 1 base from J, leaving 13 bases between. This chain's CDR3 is CASSLGHLMNNYGYTF. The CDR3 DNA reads TGTGCCAGCAGCTTGGGACACCTGATGAATAACTATGGCTACACCTTC.

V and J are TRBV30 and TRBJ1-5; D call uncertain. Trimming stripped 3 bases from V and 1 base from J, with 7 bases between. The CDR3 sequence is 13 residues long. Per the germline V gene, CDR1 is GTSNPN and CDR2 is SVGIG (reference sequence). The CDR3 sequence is CAWSRESNQPQHF. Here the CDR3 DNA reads TGTGCCTGGAGCCGCGAGAGCAATCAGCCCCAGCATTTT.

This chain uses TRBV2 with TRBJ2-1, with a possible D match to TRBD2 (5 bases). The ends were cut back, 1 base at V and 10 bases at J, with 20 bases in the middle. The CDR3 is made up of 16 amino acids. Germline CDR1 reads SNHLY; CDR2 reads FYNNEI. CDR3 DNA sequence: TGTGCCAGCAGTGAAGGAAGGGTACTAGTCGAGGGCGAGCAGTTCTTC. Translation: CASSEGRVLVEGEQFF.

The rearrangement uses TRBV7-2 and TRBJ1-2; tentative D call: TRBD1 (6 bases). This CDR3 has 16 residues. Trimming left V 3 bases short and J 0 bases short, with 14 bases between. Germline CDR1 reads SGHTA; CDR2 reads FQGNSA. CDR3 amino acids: CASSFQAGTPNYGYTF. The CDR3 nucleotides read TGTGCCAGCAGCTTCCAAGCCGGGACACCTAACTATGGCTACACCTTC.

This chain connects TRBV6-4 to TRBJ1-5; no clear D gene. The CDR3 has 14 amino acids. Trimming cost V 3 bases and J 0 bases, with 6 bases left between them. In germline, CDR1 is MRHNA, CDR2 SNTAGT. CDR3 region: CASSEDYSNQPQHF. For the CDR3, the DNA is TGTGCCAGCAGTGAAGACTATAGCAATCAGCCCCAGCATTTT.

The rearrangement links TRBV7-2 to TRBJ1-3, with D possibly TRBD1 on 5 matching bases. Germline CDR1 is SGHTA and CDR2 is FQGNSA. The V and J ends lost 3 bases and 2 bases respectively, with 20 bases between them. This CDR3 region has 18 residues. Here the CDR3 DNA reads TGTGCCAGCAGCTTCCAAGGGAGGGGAACCCTAGCTGGAAACACCATATATTTT. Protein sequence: CASSFQGRGTLAGNTIYF.

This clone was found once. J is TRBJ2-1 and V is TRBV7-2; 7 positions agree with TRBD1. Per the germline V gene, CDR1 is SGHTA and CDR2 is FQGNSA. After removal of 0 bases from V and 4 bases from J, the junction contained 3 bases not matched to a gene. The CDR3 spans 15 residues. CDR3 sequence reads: CASSLARTGYNEQFF. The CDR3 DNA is TGTGCCAGCAGCTTAGCAAGGACAGGTTACAATGAGCAGTTCTTC.

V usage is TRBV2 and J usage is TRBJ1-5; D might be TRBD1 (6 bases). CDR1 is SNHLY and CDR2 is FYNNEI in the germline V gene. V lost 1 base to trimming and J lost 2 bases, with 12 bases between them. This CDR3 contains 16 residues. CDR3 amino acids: CASSEGGRTGNQPQHF. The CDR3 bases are TGTGCCAGCAGTGAAGGCGGAAGGACAGGCAATCAGCCCCAGCATTTT.

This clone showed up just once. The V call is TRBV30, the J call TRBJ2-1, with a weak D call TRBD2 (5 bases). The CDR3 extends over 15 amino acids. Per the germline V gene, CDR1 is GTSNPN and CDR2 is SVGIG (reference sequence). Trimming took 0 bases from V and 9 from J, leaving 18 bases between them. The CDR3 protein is CAWSVMEDSSAEQFF. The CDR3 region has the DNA TGTGCCTGGAGTGTAATGGAGGACTCCTCAGCTGAGCAGTTCTTC. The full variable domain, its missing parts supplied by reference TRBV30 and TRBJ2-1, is SQTIHQWPATLVQPVGSPLSLECTVEGTSNPNLYWYRQAAGRGLQLLFYSVGIGQISSEVPQNLSASRPQDRQFILSSKKLLLSDSGFYLCAWSVMEDSSAEQFFGPGTRLTVL.

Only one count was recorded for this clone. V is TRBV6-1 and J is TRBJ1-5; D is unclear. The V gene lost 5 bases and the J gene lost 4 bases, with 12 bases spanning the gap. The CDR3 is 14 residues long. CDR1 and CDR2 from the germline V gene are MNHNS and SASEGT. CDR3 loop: CASSPALENQPQHF. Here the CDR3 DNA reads TGTGCCAGCAGTCCGGCTCTAGAGAATCAGCCCCAGCATTTT.